This TCR beta chain comes out of a study of T cell repertoires in cytomegalovirus infection. Study results and caveats: Cumulated frequencies of public TCR beta families served to identify carriers of CMV plus the relevant HLA. HLA-C-restricted, CMV-specific TCR beta clonotypes were dominant ex vivo.

CDR1 SGHTA and CDR2 FQGNSA come from the germline V gene. V dropped 5 bases and J dropped 0; count of bases not matched to a gene: 6. The length of the CDR3 is 15 residues. TCRdb recomputed calls from the reads with MiXCR, one row per CDR3 protein. The data show roughly 500,000 distinct CDR3 sequences, approximately 42% seen once. Regarding this clonotype: Its antigen is unknown.

The receptor was isolated from a human donor in good health (CMV status not recorded). Some clones in this sample may be carry-over from other donors' samples. V is TRBV7-2 and J is TRBJ1-2; the match to TRBD1 covers 7 bases. The source material was cultured PBMCs, sampled from culture after CMV antigen stimulation. The CDR3 protein is CASSRNRGANYGYTF. Written as DNA, the CDR3 is TGTGCCAGCAGCCGGAACAGGGGAGCTAACTATGGCTACACCTTC.